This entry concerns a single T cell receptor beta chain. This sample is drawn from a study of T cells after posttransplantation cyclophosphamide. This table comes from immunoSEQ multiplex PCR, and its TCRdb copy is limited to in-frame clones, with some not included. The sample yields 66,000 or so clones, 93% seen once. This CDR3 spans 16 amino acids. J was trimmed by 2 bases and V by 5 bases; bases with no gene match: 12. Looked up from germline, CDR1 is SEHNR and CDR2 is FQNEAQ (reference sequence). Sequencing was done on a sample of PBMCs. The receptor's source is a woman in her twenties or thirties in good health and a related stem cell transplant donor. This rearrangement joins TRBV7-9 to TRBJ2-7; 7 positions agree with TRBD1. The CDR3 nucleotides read TGTGCCAGCAGCCCCCACAACAGGGGCCGACCCTACGAGCAGTACTTC. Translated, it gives CASSPHNRGRPYEQYF.